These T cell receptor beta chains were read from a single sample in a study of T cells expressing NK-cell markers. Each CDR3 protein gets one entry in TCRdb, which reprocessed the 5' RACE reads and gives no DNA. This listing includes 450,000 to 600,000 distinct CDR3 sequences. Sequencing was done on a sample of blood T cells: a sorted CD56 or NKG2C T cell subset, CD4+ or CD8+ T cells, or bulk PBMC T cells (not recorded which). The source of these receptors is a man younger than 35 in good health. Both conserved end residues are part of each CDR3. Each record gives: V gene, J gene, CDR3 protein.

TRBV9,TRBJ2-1,CASGRGDSRYNEQFF
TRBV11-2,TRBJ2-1,CASSDRGIAGKFF
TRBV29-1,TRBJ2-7,CSVEDPEMTSGASYEQYF
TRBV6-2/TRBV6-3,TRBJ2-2,CASSYSRSSTLTGPTGELFF
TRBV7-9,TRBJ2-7,CASSEQGLPTTEQYF
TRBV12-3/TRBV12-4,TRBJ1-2,CASSPGSSPNGYTF
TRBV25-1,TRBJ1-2,CASSESLAGGYTF
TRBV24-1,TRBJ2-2,CATADRLSTGELFF
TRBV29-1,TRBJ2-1,CSVEVSSVGAEQFF
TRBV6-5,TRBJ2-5,CASSFESGMETQYF
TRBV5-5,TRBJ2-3,CASRLAAPSTDTQYF
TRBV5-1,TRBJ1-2,CASSSLTGGNYGYTF
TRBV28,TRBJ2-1,CASSPPGLADIIYNEQFF
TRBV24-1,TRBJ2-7,CATSDGTGDFPYEQYF
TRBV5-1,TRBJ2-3,CASSLGRPSGKDTQYF
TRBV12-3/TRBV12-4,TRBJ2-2,CASSFPFTGGNTGELFF
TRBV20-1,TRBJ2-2,CSARGARALFF
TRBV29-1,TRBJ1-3,CSVAGTGDGNTIYF
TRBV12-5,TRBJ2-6,CASGSGANVLTF
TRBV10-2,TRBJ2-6,CASRSGGSSGANVLTF
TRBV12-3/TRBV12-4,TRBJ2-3,CASSFLSWGGTDTQYF
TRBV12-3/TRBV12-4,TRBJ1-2,CASSQTPGQGAGGYTF
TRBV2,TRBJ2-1,CASSDGFGTPSSSYNEQFF
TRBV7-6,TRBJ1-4,CASSLVPGTGVLFNEKLFF
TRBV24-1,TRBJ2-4,CATSDARTPRDIQYF
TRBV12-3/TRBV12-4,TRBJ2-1,CASSLAHITRLAGGPNEQFF
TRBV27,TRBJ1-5,CASSRGASNQPQHF
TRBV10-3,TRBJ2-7,CAISDISGQNYEQYF
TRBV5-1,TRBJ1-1,CASSGARGPEAFF
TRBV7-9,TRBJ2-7,CASSFTGTGSVGYEQYF
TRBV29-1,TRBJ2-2,CSVEVGTGGFNTGELFF
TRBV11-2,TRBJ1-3,CASSLSGDSGNTIYF
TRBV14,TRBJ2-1,CASSGLAGGLGEQFF
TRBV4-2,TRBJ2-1,CASSQRGLAGGTYNEQFF
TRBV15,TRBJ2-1,CATSTVSSYNEQFF
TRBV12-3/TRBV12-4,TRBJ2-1,CASSLSWAIYNEQFF
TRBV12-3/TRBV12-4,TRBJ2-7,CASSLADRVGYEQYF
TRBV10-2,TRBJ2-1,CASSESRYNEQFF
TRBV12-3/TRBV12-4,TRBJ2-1,CASSLGQGANEQFF
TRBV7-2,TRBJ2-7,CASSLTQSGTGSYEQYF
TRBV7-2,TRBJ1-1,CASSQGQGAGMNTEAFF
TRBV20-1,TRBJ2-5,CSAMWERASQETQYF
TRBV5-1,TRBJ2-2,CASSSGGRGTGELFF
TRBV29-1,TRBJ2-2,CSVASGRGSTGELFF
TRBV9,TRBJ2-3,CASSVAAGSGTDTQYF